One sample yielded the 30 T cell receptor beta chains listed below, sequenced in a study of blood T cell repertoires in COVID-19. Using immunoSEQ multiplex PCR, the repertoire was profiled, and TCRdb retains in-frame clones only, with some absent. The sample lists around 80,000 clones, roughly 80% occurring once. Sequences were obtained from peripheral blood. These receptors were obtained from a woman aged 70-85 years with acute or convalescent COVID-19.

In nucleotides, the CDR3 is TGTGCCAGCAGCCAGAGGGGTAGCGGGGGGAGCACAGATACGCAGTATTTT. Its translation is CASSQRGSGGSTDTQYF. The chain employs TRBV4-2 and TRBJ2-3; 10 nucleotides line up with TRBD2. J lost 0 bases, V lost 3 bases, and 6 bases had no gene match. CDR1 LGHNA and CDR2 YNFKEQ come from the germline V gene. This CDR3 comprises 17 residues.

J is TRBJ1-5 and V is TRBV6-2 or TRBV6-3; the match to TRBD1 covers 7 bases. V lost 4 bases and J lost 1; bases outside the gene matches: 7. CDR3 length equals 16 residues. Germline-derived CDR1 and CDR2 are MNHEY and SVGEGT. CDR3 region: CASSLGTVESNQPQHF. The CDR3, as DNA: TGTGCCAGCAGTTTAGGGACAGTGGAGAGCAATCAGCCCCAGCATTTT.

The chain couples TRBV18 to TRBJ1-1, with D perhaps TRBD1 (6 bases). Trimming took 4 bases from V and 2 from J, leaving 11 bases between them. This CDR3 spans 14 amino acids. Germline-derived CDR1 and CDR2 are KGHSH and LQKENI. The CDR3 is CASSRTEINTEAFF. In DNA, the CDR3 is TGTGCCAGCTCACGGACAGAGATAAACACTGAAGCTTTCTTT. Full variable domain (outside the CDR3, taken from reference TRBV18 and TRBJ1-1): NAGVMQNPRHLVRRRGQEARLRCSPMKGHSHVYWYRQLPEEGLKFMVYLQKENIIDESGMPKERFSAEFPKEGPSILRIQQVVRGDSAAYFCASSRTEINTEAFFGQGTRLTVV.

The rearrangement joins TRBV13 to TRBJ2-4; 9 bases match TRBD2. The CDR3 covers 17 residues. The V gene end was trimmed by 1 base and the J gene end by 0 bases; junction bases not matched to a gene: 4. Germline V gene sequence: CDR1 PRHDT, CDR2 FYEKMQ (reference sequence). The chain's CDR3 is CASSLVAGELAKNIQYF. The CDR3 bases are TGTGCCAGCAGCTTAGTAGCGGGGGAGCTAGCCAAAAACATTCAGTACTTC.

The rearrangement uses TRBV29-1 and TRBJ2-2; D is possibly TRBD1 (5 bases). CDR1 and CDR2 (germline): SQVTM, ANQGSEA. The CDR3 has 13 amino acids. Trimming removed 3 bases from V and 11 bases from J, with 16 bases in between. CDR3: CSVDQGIPGELFF. As DNA, the CDR3 is TGCAGCGTTGACCAGGGAATACCGGGTGAGCTGTTTTTT.

The chain combines TRBV6-4 with TRBJ2-3; the match to TRBD1 covers 7 bases. The CDR3 is made up of 15 amino acids. Looked up from germline, CDR1 is MRHNA and CDR2 is SNTAGT. With V trimmed by 0 bases and J by 4 bases, 4 bases remained unmatched. CDR3 residues: CASSDSTGTADTQYF. The CDR3 DNA follows: TGTGCCAGCAGTGACTCGACAGGGACCGCAGATACGCAGTATTTT.

The chain carries TRBV6-2 or TRBV6-3 and TRBJ1-2; no clear D. Germline lookup yields CDR1 MNHEY and CDR2 SVGEGT. The CDR3 runs to 15 residues. Trimming pared 2 bases from V and 3 bases from J, leaving 13 bases between. This chain's CDR3 is CASSYGAEHYYGYTF. DNA of the CDR3: TGTGCCAGCAGTTACGGAGCAGAGCATTACTATGGCTACACCTTC.

J is TRBJ2-7 and V is TRBV6-2 or TRBV6-3; D is undetermined. The CDR3 extends over 13 amino acids. V lost 0 bases to trimming and J lost 3 bases, with 6 bases between them. CDR1 and CDR2 (germline): MNHEY, SVGEGT. The CDR3 protein is CASSYSGSYEQYF. The DNA for the CDR3 is TGTGCCAGCAGTTACTCGGGCAGCTACGAGCAGTACTTC.

V is TRBV14 and J is TRBJ1-5; a possible D gene is TRBD1 (6 bases). V gave up 4 bases and J gave up 2 bases, with 12 bases separating them. The CDR3 is 15 amino acids. Germline CDR1 reads SGHDN; CDR2 reads FVKESK. The CDR3, as DNA: TGTGCCAGCAGCCCAAACAGGGTCCGCAATCAGCCCCAGCATTTT. Amino acid sequence: CASSPNRVRNQPQHF. Using reference TRBV14 and TRBJ1-5 for the parts outside the CDR3, the full variable domain is EAGVTQFPSHSVIEKGQTVTLRCDPISGHDNLYWYRRVMGKEIKFLLHFVKESKQDESGMPNNRFLAERTGGTYSTLKVQPAELEDSGVYFCASSPNRVRNQPQHFGDGTRLSIL.

This clone has a single count. This chain uses TRBV6-5 with TRBJ1-5; D may be TRBD1 (6 bases). The CDR3 is 14 residues long. Trimming took 7 bases from V and 4 from J, leaving 14 bases between them. The V gene's germline CDR1 is MNHEY and CDR2 SVGAGI. The CDR3 region has the DNA TGTGCCAGCAAACGAACCAGGGGTAATCAGCCCCAGCATTTT. It translates to CASKRTRGNQPQHF.

V usage is TRBV11-2 and J usage is TRBJ2-1; 10 bases are shared with TRBD1. Losses at the gene ends were 5 bases for V and 0 bases for J; bases not matched to a gene: 13. The CDR3 loop spans 19 amino acids. Germline lookup yields CDR1 SGHAT and CDR2 FQNNGV. The CDR3 sequence is CASSPPGQGLLSSYNEQFF. The CDR3 region has the DNA TGTGCCAGCAGCCCCCCGGGACAGGGGCTACTCAGCTCCTACAATGAGCAGTTCTTC.

This clone appeared a few times. The J gene is TRBJ1-2, the V gene TRBV3-1 (or the pseudogene TRBV3-2); no clear D. The CDR3 runs to 13 residues. Trimming removed 3 bases from V and 3 bases from J, with 8 bases in between. From germline, CDR1 is LGHDT and CDR2 YNNKEL (reference sequence). The CDR3 nucleotides read TGTGCCAGCAGCCATCAGGAGGACTATGGCTACACCTTC. Its translation is CASSHQEDYGYTF.

This clone appeared a few times. This chain uses TRBV7-3 with TRBJ2-3, with TRBD2 identical over 10 bases. Germline CDR1 is SGHTA and CDR2 is FQGTGA. The J segment lost 4 bases and the V segment lost 5 bases, leaving 6 bases of the junction unmatched. The CDR3 is 15 residues long. DNA of the CDR3: TGTGCCAGCAGCCCGAGCGGGGGGGACGCAGATACGCAGTATTTT. Encoded protein: CASSPSGGDADTQYF.

The V and J genes are TRBV11-3 and TRBJ1-3; no definite D call. The CDR3 has 14 amino acids. CDR1 and CDR2 from the germline V gene are SGHNT and YENEEA. The V and J ends lost 1 base and 0 bases respectively, with 4 bases between them. The CDR3 DNA sequence: TGTGCCAGCAGCTTAGCCCACTCTGGAAACACCATATATTTT. It encodes CASSLAHSGNTIYF.

This clone appeared once. The gene calls are TRBV5-4 and TRBJ1-2; D is possibly TRBD1 (5 bases). The V gene lost 1 base and the J gene lost 2 bases, with 12 bases spanning the gap. Germline CDR1 reads SGHNT; CDR2 reads YYREEE (reference sequence). The CDR3 spans 15 residues. CDR3 in amino acids: CASSLWSRENYGYTF. CDR3 bases: TGTGCCAGCAGCTTGTGGTCCAGGGAAAACTATGGCTACACCTTC.

The chain uses TRBV4-3 and TRBJ1-3; 8 positions match TRBD1. The V segment lost 0 bases and the J segment 4 bases; nucleotides outside the gene matches: 5. CDR1 LGHNA and CDR2 YSLEER come from the germline V gene. This CDR3 comprises 16 residues. CDR3 sequence: CASSQDSGTGGNTIYF. The CDR3 region has the DNA TGCGCCAGCAGCCAAGACTCCGGGACAGGAGGAAACACCATATATTTT.

The V gene is TRBV11-3, the J gene TRBJ2-2; the match to TRBD1 covers 8 bases. Trimming at V came to 0 bases and at J to 4 bases, leaving 7 bases not matched to a gene. The length of the CDR3 is 17 residues. The germline gives CDR1 SGHNT, CDR2 YENEEA. This CDR3 reads CASSLDLRTGITGELFF. DNA for the CDR3: TGTGCCAGCAGCTTAGATCTAAGGACAGGGATCACCGGGGAGCTGTTTTTT.

This clone was picked up one time. CDR3: CASSSPGQANSPLHF. In DNA, the CDR3 is TGCGCCAGCAGCTCTCCGGGACAGGCCAATTCACCCCTCCACTTT. The chain uses TRBV5-1 and TRBJ1-6; 8 bases line up with TRBD1. This CDR3 has 15 amino acids. The V and J ends lost 3 bases and 7 bases, in that order; junction bases with no gene match: 6. Germline V gives CDR1 SGHRS, CDR2 YFSETQ.

The chain recombines TRBV12-3 or TRBV12-4 with TRBJ1-5, with 8 positions matching TRBD1. Unmatched junction bases numbered 1, after V lost 5 bases and J lost 4 bases. This CDR3 is built from 13 residues. The CDR3 loop is CASSGTGNQPQHF. In nucleotides, the CDR3 is TGTGCCAGCAGTGGGACAGGTAATCAGCCCCAGCATTTT.

The chain combines TRBV10-3 with TRBJ2-7; D possibly corresponds to TRBD1 (6 bases). V was shortened by 7 bases and J by 3 bases, with 13 bases between the two germline ends. Germline V gives CDR1 ENHRY, CDR2 SYGVKD. The CDR3 has 13 residues. CDR3 protein: CAIKQGEDYEQYF. The DNA of the CDR3 is TGTGCCATCAAACAGGGAGAAGACTACGAGCAGTACTTC.

The V and J genes are TRBV7-7 and TRBJ2-5, with TRBD1 as a possible D gene (7 bases). The V and J ends lost 5 bases and 5 bases respectively, with 12 bases between them. Germline CDR1 and CDR2: SSHAT and FNYEAQ (reference sequence). CDR3 length: 13 residues. This CDR3 reads CASSPQGGETQYF. The CDR3 nucleotides read TGTGCCAGCAGCCCCCAGGGGGGTGAGACCCAGTACTTC.

This clone was seen only a few times. The genes are TRBV6-5 and TRBJ1-1; the D gene is possibly TRBD1 (6 bases). The CDR3 covers 13 residues. The germline V gene encodes CDR1 MNHEY and CDR2 SVGAGI. Trimming left V 7 bases short and J 5 bases short, with 14 bases between. The CDR3, as DNA: TGTGCCAGCATCGCGGCAGGGGTTACTGAAGCTTTCTTT. The encoded protein is CASIAAGVTEAFF.

V usage is TRBV12-3 or TRBV12-4 and J usage is TRBJ1-1; no clear D gene. The CDR3 sequence is 13 residues long. V was cut by 6 bases and J by 0 bases, with 8 bases left in between. The CDR3 coding sequence is TGTGCCAGCAGGGTTGAGATGAACACTGAAGCTTTCTTT. It is translated as CASRVEMNTEAFF.

The chain is built from TRBV11-2 and TRBJ2-7; 15 bases map to TRBD2. This CDR3 spans 17 amino acids. Germline V gene data show CDR1 as SGHAT and CDR2 as FQNNGV. V lost 2 bases, J lost 3 bases, and 5 bases stayed unmatched. The CDR3, as DNA: TGTGCCAGCAGCTTAAAGGGACTAGCGGGGGGTTACTACGAGCAGTACTTC. Residues: CASSLKGLAGGYYEQYF.

The J gene is TRBJ2-3, the V gene TRBV6-2 or TRBV6-3; 12 positions agree with TRBD2. CDR1 is MNHEY, CDR2 SVGEGT, per germline. CDR3 size: 18 residues. V trimming: 1 base; J trimming: 4 bases; junction bases outside the gene matches: 9. The CDR3 sequence is CASSYFPRLAGGPDTQYF. In DNA form, the CDR3 reads TGTGCCAGCAGTTACTTCCCCAGGCTAGCGGGGGGGCCAGATACGCAGTATTTT.

V usage is TRBV19 and J usage is TRBJ1-5; 8 bases are shared with TRBD1. Germline V lookup: CDR1 LNHDA, CDR2 SQIVND (reference sequence). V dropped 6 bases and J dropped 5; count of bases not matched to a gene: 12. CDR3 size: 16 residues. The CDR3: CASSRGGQGLYQPQHF. CDR3 in DNA: TGTGCCAGTAGCAGGGGAGGACAGGGCTTATATCAGCCCCAGCATTTT.

V is TRBV10-3 and J is TRBJ2-7; the D gene is possibly TRBD1 (5 bases). The CDR3 contains 14 residues. CDR1 is ENHRY, CDR2 SYGVKD, per germline. V lost 6 bases to trimming and J lost 5 bases, with 17 bases between them. CDR3 amino acids: CAISFVAGRNEQYF. The DNA of the CDR3 is TGTGCCATCAGCTTCGTGGCAGGGCGGAACGAGCAGTACTTC.

The CDR3 DNA sequence: TGTGCCAGCAGCTTGTACAGCGGGGGGTCCCTATACGAGCAGTACTTC. It codes for CASSLYSGGSLYEQYF. V is TRBV5-6 and J is TRBJ2-7; 9 bases match TRBD2. V was clipped by 1 base and J by 4 bases; unmatched bases: 9. This CDR3 has 16 residues. Germline V gene lookup returns CDR1 SGHDT and CDR2 YYEEEE.

The chain links TRBV5-6 to TRBJ2-3; weak D call: TRBD2 (5 bases). Trimming shortened V by 4 bases and J by 3 bases, and 6 bases separated the two germline ends. The CDR3 is 12 residues long. The V gene's germline CDR1 is SGHDT and CDR2 YYEEEE. The CDR3 sequence is CASSPGTDTQYF. CDR3 DNA: TGTGCCAGCAGCCCGGGGACAGATACGCAGTATTTT.

This clone was counted a few times. The chain links TRBV3-1 (or the pseudogene TRBV3-2) to TRBJ1-5; maybe TRBD1 (5 bases). The CDR3 totals 16 residues. Germline V gene lookup returns CDR1 LGHDT and CDR2 YNNKEL (reference sequence). Deletions cut 1 base from V and 2 bases from J, with 12 bases between. The CDR3: CASSQAWQGGNQPQHF. Written as DNA, the CDR3 is TGTGCCAGCAGCCAAGCCTGGCAGGGCGGCAATCAGCCCCAGCATTTT.